These 6 T cell receptor beta chains originate from one sample sequenced in a study of T cell repertoires in cytomegalovirus infection. MiXCR, applied by TCRdb to the reads, yields one record per CDR3 protein. The data contain 480,000 or so distinct CDR3 sequences, around 11% of them singletons. Material for sequencing was PBMCs. These receptors all stem from a human donor in good health (CMV status not recorded). Some clones in this sample may be carry-over from other donors' samples.

The chain has TRBV6-8 and TRBJ1-1; D is undetermined. The CDR3 covers 13 residues. CDR1 MNHGY and CDR2 SAAAGT come from the germline V gene. V shed 4 bases and J shed 4 bases, with 10 bases lying between them. Written as DNA, the CDR3 is TGTGCCAGCAGTTGGGCTGCTGGCACTGAAGCTTTCTTT. Amino acid sequence: CASSWAAGTEAFF.

This chain uses TRBV20-1 with TRBJ2-5, with 8 bases aligning to TRBD2. This CDR3 region has 14 residues. J gave up 5 bases and V 3 bases, and 8 bases lay outside the gene matches. CDR1 and CDR2 from the germline V gene are DFQATT and SNEGSKA (reference sequence). The CDR3 here is CSASGLAGDETQYF. CDR3 nucleotide sequence: TGCAGTGCTAGCGGGCTAGCGGGCGACGAGACCCAGTACTTC.

This clonotype was seen many times. The chain couples TRBV24-1 to TRBJ2-1; D call uncertain. CDR3 size: 14 residues. Trimming stripped 1 base from V and 2 bases from J, with 5 bases between. The germline CDR1 and CDR2 sequences are KGHDR and SFDVKD. This chain's CDR3 is CATSDFKAYNEQFF. CDR3 sequence (DNA): TGTGCCACCAGTGATTTCAAGGCCTACAATGAGCAGTTCTTC.

This clonotype has a count of ten or more. The gene calls are TRBV27 and TRBJ1-2, with 8 bases that match TRBD1. V shed 5 bases and J 9 bases; nucleotides not matched to a gene: 5. Germline loops: CDR1 MNHEY, CDR2 SMNVEV (reference sequence). This CDR3 is 12 amino acids long. CDR3 residues: CASSDRTGSYTF. Written as DNA, the CDR3 is TGTGCCAGCAGTGATCGGACAGGGAGCTACACCTTC.

The V call is TRBV4-2, the J call TRBJ2-1; 8 bases match TRBD2. Germline trimming cut 0 bases from V and 0 bases from J; bases unmatched to any gene: 1. This CDR3 region has 16 residues. The germline V gene encodes CDR1 LGHNA and CDR2 YNFKEQ. In nucleotides, the CDR3 is TGTGCCAGCAGCCAAGACAGCGGGAGCTCCTACAATGAGCAGTTCTTC. It encodes CASSQDSGSSYNEQFF.

Concerning this clonotype itself: This clone may be a read error of a much larger clone one base away. The rearrangement joins TRBV10-3 to TRBJ1-2, with a possible D match to TRBD1 (6 bases). The CDR3 runs 13 residues. V dropped 10 bases and J dropped 0 bases, with 12 bases sitting between them. Germline CDR1 is ENHRY and CDR2 is SYGVKD. CDR3 in DNA: TGTGCCACGATGGGGGGCTCTAACTATGGCTACACCTTC. Its translation: CATMGGSNYGYTF.